This TCR beta chain was identified during a study of post-analysis software for immune sequencing data. Notes on the study in general: Elevated frequency relative to controls characterized several TRBV segments in patients, TRBV5-6, TRBV5-1 and TRBV20-1 among them.

Unique molecular identifiers were present in the TCR beta cDNA libraries. TCRdb re-called the PCR reads with MiXCR, one entry per CDR3 protein. The data show almost 700,000 distinct CDR3 sequences, roughly three fifths seen once. The V gene's germline CDR1 is SGHTA and CDR2 FQGNSA. V was pared by 7 bases and J by 0 bases, with 4 bases of the junction left unmatched. The CDR3 consists of 14 residues. As to this clonotype: What it binds is not known.

The receptor was isolated from a girl aged 2-10 years with multiple sclerosis. The rearrangement joins TRBV7-2 to TRBJ2-5; 8 bases line up with TRBD1. Sequencing was carried out using blood. This CDR3 reads CASNQGAHQETQYF. In nucleotides, the CDR3 is TGTGCCAGCAATCAGGGGGCCCACCAAGAGACCCAGTACTTC.